The 24 T cell receptor beta chains in this list originate from one sample, sequenced in a study of shared clonotypes between healthy human individuals. Only in-frame clones appear in the TCRdb table, and some are missing; sequencing was by immunoSEQ multiplex PCR. This table has about 2.4 million clones, around 94% appearing once. The sample consisted of naive CD4+ T cells sorted from blood. The subset: CD45RA+ positively selected. The source is a man between 18 and 29 years old in good health.

This clone has just one count. The chain recombines TRBV10-1 with TRBJ2-3, with D unresolved. Germline V gene sequence: CDR1 WNHNN, CDR2 SYGVQD (reference sequence). The CDR3 is made up of 13 amino acids. Trimming removed 2 bases at V and 2 bases at J, with 5 bases between. The DNA for the CDR3 is TGCGCCAGCAGTGAGACTATCACAGATACGCAGTATTTT. It specifies CASSETITDTQYF.

The V call is TRBV7-9, the J call TRBJ1-2, with D hard to call. The CDR3 totals 14 residues. Germline V gene sequence: CDR1 SEHNR, CDR2 FQNEAQ (reference sequence). The V and J ends lost 2 bases and 12 bases respectively, with 19 bases between them. The CDR3 region is CASSLTSTSSAHTF. DNA of the CDR3: TGTGCCAGCAGCTTAACTTCTACCTCCTCGGCGCACACCTTC. The full variable domain, with the rest looked up from reference TRBV7-9 and TRBJ1-2, is DTGVSQNPRHKITKRGQNVTFRCDPISEHNRLYWYRQTLGQGPEFLTYFQNEAQLEKSRLLSDRFSAERPKGSFSTLEIQRTEQGDSAMYLCASSLTSTSSAHTFGSGTRLTVV.

Concerning this clone itself: The sample holds other DNA sequences that translate to the same CDR3. This chain links TRBV6-5 with TRBJ2-6; D unresolved. Germline V CDR1 and CDR2: MNHEY, SVGAGI. This CDR3 is built from 13 residues. Trimming cost V 4 bases and J 7 bases, with 8 bases left between them. CDR3 coding DNA: TGTGCCAGCAGTTCGCCGGGCGCCAACGTCCTGACTTTC. This sequence encodes CASSSPGANVLTF.

This chain joins TRBV4-2 and TRBJ2-7; D unresolved. Trimming removed 4 bases at V and 0 bases at J, with 7 bases between. Germline CDR1 LGHNA, CDR2 YNFKEQ. CDR3 length: 13 amino acids. The CDR3 reads CASSPTDSYEQYF. In nucleotides, the CDR3 is TGTGCCAGCAGCCCGACGGACTCCTACGAGCAGTACTTC.

The gene calls are TRBV7-9 and TRBJ1-5; tentatively, D is TRBD1 (6 bases). The V and J ends lost 7 bases and 1 base respectively, with 11 bases between them. In germline, CDR1 is SEHNR, CDR2 FQNEAQ (reference sequence). This CDR3 comprises 14 residues. DNA for the CDR3: TGTGCCAGCAACTACAGGGAGAGCAATCAGCCCCAGCATTTT. Protein sequence: CASNYRESNQPQHF.

V and J are TRBV9 and TRBJ2-7; 9 positions agree with TRBD1. The germline gives CDR1 SGDLS, CDR2 YYNGEE. The CDR3 has 15 amino acids. V was clipped by 4 bases and J by 0 bases; unmatched bases: 5. The CDR3 DNA follows: TGTGCCAGCAGCTTCTCGGACAGGGGCTCCTACGAGCAGTACTTC. This sequence encodes CASSFSDRGSYEQYF.

The chain links TRBV18 to TRBJ1-6; D remains unclear. Germline assignment: CDR1 KGHSH and CDR2 LQKENI. CDR3 size: 16 residues. The V end lost 2 bases, the J end lost 5 bases, and 13 bases lay between the germline ends. The DNA of the CDR3 is TGTGCCAGCTCACCAAAACTCGGCCAAGATAATTCACCCCTCCACTTT. This codes for CASSPKLGQDNSPLHF. Using reference TRBV18 and TRBJ1-6 for the parts outside the CDR3, the full variable domain is NAGVMQNPRHLVRRRGQEARLRCSPMKGHSHVYWYRQLPEEGLKFMVYLQKENIIDESGMPKERFSAEFPKEGPSILRIQQVVRGDSAAYFCASSPKLGQDNSPLHFGNGTRLTVT.

This chain joins TRBV19 and TRBJ2-2, with 7 bases matching TRBD1. CDR1 and CDR2 (germline): LNHDA, SQIVND (reference sequence). This CDR3 has 17 residues. Trimming cost V 3 bases and J 3 bases; bases outside gene matches: 10. The CDR3 nucleotides are TGTGCCAGTAGTATTTACGACAGGGCAGGGGACACCGGGGAGCTGTTTTTT. The encoded protein is CASSIYDRAGDTGELFF.

On this clone itself: Other DNA sequences from this sample encode an identical CDR3 as well. The rearrangement joins TRBV18 to TRBJ2-7; D remains unclear. The V gene's germline CDR1 is KGHSH and CDR2 LQKENI. Trimming removed 3 bases from V and 2 bases from J, with 8 bases in between. The CDR3 is made up of 13 amino acids. The CDR3 here is CASSPPVAYEQYF. CDR3 coding DNA: TGTGCCAGCTCACCGCCAGTGGCCTACGAGCAGTACTTC.

In its sample, this clone was seen once. Distinct nucleotide sequences in the sample also encode this CDR3. The chain uses TRBV6-5 and TRBJ1-1; no reliable D call. This CDR3 contains 14 residues. Trimming stripped 0 bases from V and 1 base from J, with 6 bases between. Germline V lookup: CDR1 MNHEY, CDR2 SVGAGI. The CDR3 DNA sequence: TGTGCCAGCAGTTACTCCGAGGGGAACACTGAAGCTTTCTTT. It encodes CASSYSEGNTEAFF.

The chain combines TRBV10-1 with TRBJ1-1; D gene unclear. Germline CDR1 reads WNHNN; CDR2 reads SYGVQD (reference sequence). V was shortened by 2 bases and J by 2 bases, with 6 bases between the two germline ends. CDR3 length: 13 residues. The CDR3 region is CASSETPNTEAFF. In nucleotides, the CDR3 is TGCGCCAGCAGTGAGACACCCAACACTGAAGCTTTCTTT.

About this clone: Other nucleotide sequences in the sample specify the same CDR3. The chain has TRBV30 and TRBJ1-5; D is perhaps TRBD1 (6 bases). CDR1 and CDR2 from the germline V gene are GTSNPN and SVGIG (reference sequence). The CDR3 contains 13 residues. The CDR3 is CAFTQGSNQPQHF. CDR3 DNA: TGTGCTTTTACTCAGGGGTCCAATCAGCCCCAGCATTTT.

CDR3 amino acids: CASSQDSGTGGLAGVNEQYF. The CDR3 DNA is TGTGCCAGCTCACAGGATTCCGGGACAGGGGGACTAGCGGGAGTCAACGAGCAGTACTTC. J is TRBJ2-7 and V is TRBV18; 14 positions agree with TRBD2. Germline lookup yields CDR1 KGHSH and CDR2 LQKENI. The CDR3 extends over 20 amino acids. The junction had 19 bases not matched to a gene; V was cut back by 4 bases and J by 5 bases.

The genes are TRBV5-1 and TRBJ2-1; TRBD2 agrees at 9 bases. The CDR3 consists of 15 residues. Germline values: CDR1 SGHRS, CDR2 YFSETQ. The trim removed 1 base at V and 7 bases at J, leaving 6 bases unmatched. The CDR3 bases are TGCGCCAGCAGCTTGAAGTCTAGCGGGAAGAATGAGCAGTTCTTC. Its protein is CASSLKSSGKNEQFF.

The chain joins TRBV27 to TRBJ2-7, with TRBD1 identical over 7 bases. Germline loops: CDR1 MNHEY, CDR2 SMNVEV (reference sequence). The CDR3 consists of 15 residues. Losses at the gene ends were 9 bases for V and 4 bases for J; bases not matched to a gene: 15. CDR3 coding DNA: TGTGCCAGTAGAGCCGGGACAGTGACTTTTTACGAGCAGTACTTC. Translated, it gives CASRAGTVTFYEQYF.

This chain joins TRBV5-1 and TRBJ2-7; D not resolved. Germline loops: CDR1 SGHRS, CDR2 YFSETQ. The CDR3 has 12 amino acids. V was shortened by 1 base and J by 6 bases, with 8 bases between the two germline ends. The CDR3 loop is CASSLTAGEQYF. Written as DNA, the CDR3 is TGCGCCAGCAGCTTGACGGCCGGCGAGCAGTACTTC.

This rearrangement joins TRBV2 to TRBJ2-1, with 10 positions matching TRBD2. This CDR3 spans 15 amino acids. The germline V gene encodes CDR1 SNHLY and CDR2 FYNNEI. J lost 5 bases, V lost 4 bases, and 5 bases had no gene match. CDR3 coding DNA: TGTGCCAGCAGTGGGAGCGGGGGGGGAAACAATGAGCAGTTCTTC. Protein sequence: CASSGSGGGNNEQFF.

The chain employs TRBV10-3 and TRBJ2-2; tentative D call: TRBD2 (5 bases). Trimming left V 3 bases short and J 0 bases short, with 5 bases between. The CDR3 contains 14 residues. CDR1 and CDR2 (germline): ENHRY, SYGVKD. CDR3 loop: CAISDGANTGELFF. The CDR3 nucleotides are TGTGCCATCAGTGACGGGGCGAACACCGGGGAGCTGTTTTTT.

This chain connects TRBV19 to TRBJ2-1; tentatively, D is TRBD1 (6 bases). CDR1 is LNHDA and CDR2 is SQIVND in the germline V gene (reference sequence). The V gene lost 5 bases and the J gene lost 6 bases, with 8 bases spanning the gap. The CDR3 sequence is 12 residues long. The CDR3 loop is CASSGGGNEQFF. For the CDR3, the DNA is TGTGCCAGTAGTGGGGGCGGCAATGAGCAGTTCTTC.

The V and J genes are TRBV5-4 and TRBJ2-1; weak D call: TRBD1 (6 bases). The V and J ends lost 0 bases and 5 bases respectively, with 15 bases between them. Germline V gene sequence: CDR1 SGHNT, CDR2 YYREEE (reference sequence). This CDR3 is built from 16 residues. The CDR3 loop is CASSLVGGQQNNEQFF. CDR3 sequence (DNA): TGTGCCAGCAGCTTGGTGGGCGGACAGCAGAACAATGAGCAGTTCTTC.

Written as DNA, the CDR3 is TGCGCCAGCAGCCCTAGCGGGGGGTTTGCCTACGAGCAGTACTTC. Protein sequence: CASSPSGGFAYEQYF. The chain is built from TRBV5-1 and TRBJ2-7; 11 nucleotides align to TRBD2. V lost 4 bases and J lost 2; bases outside the gene matches: 5. Germline loops: CDR1 SGHRS, CDR2 YFSETQ. This CDR3 has 15 residues.

In nucleotides, the CDR3 is TGTGCCAGCAGAGCGACAGGGAACACCGGGGAGCTGTTTTTT. Protein: CASRATGNTGELFF. This chain uses TRBV11-3 with TRBJ2-2; tentative D call: TRBD1 (6 bases). The CDR3 consists of 14 residues. The V and J ends lost 6 bases and 1 base respectively, with 9 bases between them. CDR1 SGHNT and CDR2 YENEEA come from the germline V gene.

The chain is built from TRBV15 and TRBJ1-1, with D perhaps matching TRBD1 (6 bases). This CDR3 region has 15 residues. The V end was cut by 0 bases, the J end by 0 bases, with 8 bases between. CDR1 LNHNV and CDR2 YYDKDF come from the germline V gene (reference sequence). The CDR3 DNA is TGTGCCACCAGCAGAGAAACAGGGCTGAACACTGAAGCTTTCTTT. This codes for CATSRETGLNTEAFF.

V is TRBV11-2 and J is TRBJ1-4; no clear D. The CDR3 has 18 amino acids. Trimming cost V 2 bases and J 0 bases, with 16 bases left between them. In germline, CDR1 is SGHAT, CDR2 FQNNGV. CDR3: CASSLKAIVDSTNEKLFF. The CDR3 nucleotides read TGTGCCAGCAGCTTAAAGGCCATTGTGGATTCAACTAATGAAAAACTGTTTTTT.